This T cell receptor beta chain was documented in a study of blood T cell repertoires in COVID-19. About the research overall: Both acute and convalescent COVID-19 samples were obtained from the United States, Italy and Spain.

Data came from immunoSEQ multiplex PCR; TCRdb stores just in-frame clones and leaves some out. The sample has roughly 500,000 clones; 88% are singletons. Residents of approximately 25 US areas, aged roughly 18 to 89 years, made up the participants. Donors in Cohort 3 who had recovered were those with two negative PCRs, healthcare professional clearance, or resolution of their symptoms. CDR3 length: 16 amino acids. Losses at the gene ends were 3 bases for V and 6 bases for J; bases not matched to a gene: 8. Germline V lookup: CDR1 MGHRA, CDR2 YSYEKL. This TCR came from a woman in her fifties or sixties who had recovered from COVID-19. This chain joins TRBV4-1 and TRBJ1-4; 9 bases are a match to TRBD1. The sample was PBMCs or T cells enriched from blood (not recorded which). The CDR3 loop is CASSQLDRGRDEKLFF. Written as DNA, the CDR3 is TGCGCCAGCAGCCAGCTGGACAGGGGACGGGATGAAAAACTGTTTTTT.